The T cell receptor beta chain under discussion was sequenced for a study of shared clonotypes between healthy human individuals. Study results and caveats: A generally larger estimated richness was seen in naive subsets than in memory subsets.

CDR1 PRHDT and CDR2 FYEKMQ come from the germline V gene (reference sequence). This CDR3 spans 16 amino acids. Between the trimmed V and J ends, which lost 3 bases and 6 bases, there was a span of 20 bases. For this clone: The target antigen is unknown.

The study enrolled healthy HIV-negative adults without recent acute infections or vaccinations as donors. Deep-level settings were used for running the assay. The authors distributed each subset's genomic DNA evenly over several immunoSEQ plates. Using immunoSEQ multiplex PCR, the repertoire was profiled, and TCRdb retains in-frame clones only, with some absent. The table includes 650,000 to 700,000 clones, 90% detected once. The sequencing input was memory CD8+ T cells from PBMCs. Subset given: CD45RO+ cells pooled with CCR7-negative TemRA cells. The chain is built from TRBV13 and TRBJ1-1, with D perhaps TRBD1 (5 bases). The sequence derives from a young man in good health. Some clones in this sample may be carry-over from other donors' samples. The CDR3 reads CASSLGEGWSFAEAFF. For the CDR3, the DNA is TGTGCCAGCAGCTTGGGGGAGGGGTGGTCATTCGCTGAAGCTTTCTTT.